This T cell receptor (beta chain) was captured in a study of blood T cells in healthy people across ages. Study-level information: Capturing about one barcoded beta molecule per two T cells was achieved by template switching.

A second PCR of 7 to 11 cycles used a sample-barcoded 5' primer and a J-beta primer mix. Tagging of each cDNA molecule was performed by a template-switch adaptor with 12 random nucleotides. TCRdb re-analysed the 5' RACE reads in MiXCR, keeping a single row per CDR3 protein. The sample comprises about 800,000 distinct CDR3 sequences, about 46% of which are singletons, and 15% to 20% rests with the top ten. Overall study findings and caveats: One million T cells yielded diversity estimates that were considered underestimates.

Total RNA was isolated from each sample in quantities of at least 5.5 micrograms. On this clonotype: Its antigen is not known.

This CDR3 has 18 amino acids. The V and J ends lost 0 bases and 2 bases, in that order; junction bases with no gene match: 5. Germline assignment: CDR1 SEHNR and CDR2 FQNEAQ (reference sequence). This chain connects TRBV7-9 to TRBJ1-5; 12 bases fit TRBD1. This receptor was identified in a man at least 80 years old in good health. Sequenced material: blood. The CDR3, as DNA: TGTGCCAGCAGCTTAGCTGGGACAGGGGGCGTGGGCAATCAGCCCCAGCATTTT. Translating it yields CASSLAGTGGVGNQPQHF.